This TCR beta chain originates from a study of T cells in Graves' hyperthyroidism and ophthalmopathy. General observations from the study: Most clonotypes expanded in thyroid above 0.001 were likewise present in blood.

TCR beta CDR3 sequences were amplified from RNA transcripts. The TCR CDR3 was amplified in a first-round RT-PCR using the HTBI primer set. MiXCR, applied by TCRdb to the multiplex PCR reads, yields one record per CDR3 protein. Among roughly 550,000 distinct CDR3 sequences listed, about 16% were seen once. The V end was cut by 2 bases, the J end by 2 bases, with 11 bases between. From germline, CDR1 is WNHNN and CDR2 SYGVQD (reference sequence). The CDR3 is made up of 15 amino acids. The diagnoses drew upon clinical symptoms, serum thyroxine and TRAb, thyroid ultrasound and orbital computed tomography. Remarks on this clonotype: Its antigen remains unknown.

V is TRBV10-1 and J is TRBJ2-3, with D perhaps matching TRBD1 or TRBD2 (5 bases each). The source material was blood. This sequence originates from a woman aged 25 to 39 with Graves' ophthalmopathy. In DNA form, the CDR3 reads TGCGCCAGCAGTGAGCCCCGGGACGCCACAGATACGCAGTATTTT. Protein sequence: CASSEPRDATDTQYF.